This T cell receptor (beta chain) was profiled in a study of Tregs in tolerant kidney transplant recipients. V dropped 7 bases and J dropped 1; count of bases not matched to a gene: 3. Per the germline V gene, CDR1 is SQVTM and CDR2 is ANQGSEA. This CDR3 is built from 12 residues. Study conclusions and caveats: Validation in larger populations is needed because few patients were studied.

The protocol was immunoSEQ multiplex PCR, while the TCRdb copy is restricted to in-frame clones and leaves out a portion. The sample records tens of thousands of clones, about 91% being singletons. Of note for this clone: What it binds is not known.

Mixed chimerism was transient after nonmyeloablative marrow transplants from related graft donors. Thawed PBMCs were FACS-sorted into unstimulated CD4+CD25+CD127- regulatory T cells, CD4+CD25- non-regulatory cells, CD4 and CD8 cells. The chain carries TRBV29-1 and TRBJ1-1; the match to TRBD1 covers 7 bases. This receptor was obtained from a human patient who received a combined kidney and bone marrow transplant. Some T cells may be transferred from the graft donor. This material consisted of CD4+ T cells from blood (PBMCs), taken 24 months after the transplant. The CDR3 sequence is CSARGWNTEAFF. In DNA, the CDR3 is TGCAGCGCCAGGGGGTGGAACACTGAAGCTTTCTTT. Supplemented by reference TRBV29-1 and TRBJ1-1, the full variable domain reads SAVISQKPSRDICQRGTSLTIQCQVDSQVTMMFWYRQQPGQSLTLIATANQGSEATYESGFVIDKFPISRPNLTFSTLTVSNMSPEDSSIYLCSARGWNTEAFFGQGTRLTVV.